This passage covers 32 T cell receptor beta chains from one sample sequenced in a study of shared clonotypes between healthy human individuals. Some clones are missing from TCRdb's copy, which holds only in-frame ones; the method was immunoSEQ multiplex PCR. The sample lists roughly 2,000,000 clones; about 94% were seen once. As defined, naive CD8 cells were CD45RO-negative and positively selected for CCR7, with terminally differentiated effector memory CD45RA+ cells excluded. The sample taken for sequencing was naive CD8+ T cells from PBMCs. Receptor source: a man younger than 35 in good health. Some clones in this sample may be carry-over from other donors' samples.

This chain joins TRBV4-3 and TRBJ1-4, with 7 bases lining up with TRBD1. The CDR3 has 17 amino acids. V trimming: 0 bases; J trimming: 4 bases; junction bases outside the gene matches: 8. Germline V gene data show CDR1 as LGHNA and CDR2 as YSLEER. In DNA form, the CDR3 reads TGCGCCAGCAGCCAAGATGGCCAGGGGGGTGGTAATGAAAAACTGTTTTTT. Translation gives CASSQDGQGGGNEKLFF.

This chain links TRBV27 with TRBJ1-5; tentative D call: TRBD1 (5 bases). The CDR3 totals 14 residues. CDR1 and CDR2 (germline): MNHEY, SMNVEV (reference sequence). Trimming pared 0 bases from V and 7 bases from J, leaving 10 bases between. CDR3 amino acids: CASSLSGLDQPQHF. The CDR3 bases are TGTGCCAGCAGTTTATCGGGGCTCGACCAGCCCCAGCATTTT.

This chain connects TRBV9 to TRBJ2-6; D unresolved. V was clipped by 4 bases and J by 0 bases, with 17 bases between them. The CDR3 consists of 18 residues. Germline values: CDR1 SGDLS, CDR2 YYNGEE. CDR3 protein: CASSLYKLISSGANVLTF. CDR3 bases: TGTGCCAGCAGCCTTTATAAGCTTATTAGCTCTGGGGCCAACGTCCTGACTTTC.

V usage is TRBV4-1 and J usage is TRBJ2-7; D call uncertain. Germline assignment: CDR1 MGHRA and CDR2 YSYEKL. Trimming pared 4 bases from V and 1 base from J, leaving 5 bases between. The CDR3 has 12 residues. The CDR3 loop is CASSLSSYEQYF. The CDR3 DNA sequence: TGCGCCAGCAGCCTCAGTTCCTACGAGCAGTACTTC.

This chain uses TRBV28 with TRBJ2-2; D may be TRBD2 (5 bases). Per germline, CDR1 MDHEN and CDR2 SYDVKM. CDR3 length: 16 residues. V dropped 5 bases and J dropped 6 bases, with 19 bases sitting between them. This CDR3 is CASSAPLEELAGELFF. In nucleotides, the CDR3 is TGTGCCAGCAGTGCCCCACTAGAGGAGCTGGCCGGGGAGCTGTTTTTT.

The V gene is TRBV6-1, the J gene TRBJ2-3, with 7 positions matching TRBD2. This CDR3 is built from 15 residues. In germline, CDR1 is MNHNS, CDR2 SASEGT. V shed 7 bases, J shed 0 bases, and the junction held 7 bases outside the gene matches. CDR3 nucleotide sequence: TGTGCCAGCAAACTTAGCGGGTTAAGCACAGATACGCAGTATTTT. As protein: CASKLSGLSTDTQYF.

This clone has only one observation. The chain carries TRBV19 and TRBJ1-4, with unresolved D. Germline assignment: CDR1 LNHDA and CDR2 SQIVND (reference sequence). The V and J ends lost 1 base and 8 bases respectively, with 8 bases between them. The CDR3 contains 13 residues. The CDR3 is CASSIGGVEKLFF. CDR3 coding DNA: TGTGCCAGTAGTATAGGAGGAGTGGAAAAACTGTTTTTT.

This chain joins TRBV7-9 and TRBJ2-2; 10 bases line up with TRBD2. The CDR3 has 18 amino acids. J gave up 0 bases and V 5 bases, and 9 bases lay outside the gene matches. From germline, CDR1 is SEHNR and CDR2 FQNEAQ (reference sequence). CDR3 in DNA: TGTGCCAGCAGCCCAAGGACTAGCGGTCCCGCGAACACCGGGGAGCTGTTTTTT. Translating gives CASSPRTSGPANTGELFF.

The chain links TRBV6-4 to TRBJ1-2, with D possibly matching TRBD1 (5 bases). The V gene's germline CDR1 is MRHNA and CDR2 SNTAGT. V was trimmed by 2 bases and J by 3 bases, leaving 19 bases between them. This CDR3 has 17 amino acids. The CDR3: CASSDQTSGRGYYGYTF. CDR3 nucleotides: TGTGCCAGCAGTGACCAAACATCAGGGAGGGGTTACTATGGCTACACCTTC.

This chain connects TRBV9 to TRBJ2-3; D is perhaps TRBD2 (6 bases). Per germline, CDR1 SGDLS and CDR2 YYNGEE. The CDR3 contains 15 residues. V lost 4 bases and J lost 3, with 15 bases in between. The CDR3, as DNA: TGTGCCAGCAGCTCCGAGGGCGGGATAACAGATACGCAGTATTTT. It is translated as CASSSEGGITDTQYF. Full variable domain (remainder filled in from reference TRBV9 and TRBJ2-3): DSGVTQTPKHLITATGQRVTLRCSPRSGDLSVYWYQQSLDQGLQFLIQYYNGEERAKGNILERFSAQQFPDLHSELNLSSLELGDSALYFCASSSEGGITDTQYFGPGTRLTVL.

CDR3 nucleotides: TGTGCCAGCAGTTTAGATCAGGGGCCGGGATCGGGTTACAATGAGCAGTTCTTC. Translation gives CASSLDQGPGSGYNEQFF. This chain joins TRBV27 and TRBJ2-1, with a weak D call TRBD1 (6 bases). The CDR3 extends over 18 amino acids. Germline-derived CDR1 and CDR2 are MNHEY and SMNVEV (reference sequence). V was cut by 2 bases and J by 4 bases, with 21 bases left in between.

For this clone: Additional DNA sequences in this sample encode the identical CDR3. The chain links TRBV27 to TRBJ2-7; 10 bases are shared with TRBD1. The junction had 3 bases not matched to a gene; V was cut back by 8 bases and J by 2 bases. This CDR3 contains 13 residues. In germline, CDR1 is MNHEY, CDR2 SMNVEV (reference sequence). This CDR3 is CASSDRGPYEQYF. The CDR3 DNA reads TGTGCCAGCTCCGACAGGGGGCCCTACGAGCAGTACTTC.

V and J are TRBV6-5 and TRBJ2-5; D gene unclear. The CDR3 length is 16 residues. Trimming pared 3 bases from V and 4 bases from J, leaving 18 bases between. Germline V gene data show CDR1 as MNHEY and CDR2 as SVGAGI. CDR3 sequence: CASSYHLQFLRETQYF. CDR3 bases: TGTGCCAGCAGTTATCATTTGCAGTTCCTCCGAGAGACCCAGTACTTC.

The J gene is TRBJ2-7, the V gene TRBV19; the match to TRBD2 covers 13 bases. CDR1 is LNHDA and CDR2 is SQIVND in the germline V gene (reference sequence). With V trimmed by 6 bases and J by 6 bases, 11 bases remained unmatched. The CDR3 contains 16 residues. As DNA, the CDR3 is TGTGCCAGTAGCCAAACGGGACTAGCGGGGCTGGCCGAGCAGTACTTC. It yields the protein CASSQTGLAGLAEQYF. Drawing the rest from reference TRBV19 and TRBJ2-7, the complete variable domain is DGGITQSPKYLFRKEGQNVTLSCEQNLNHDAMYWYRQDPGQGLRLIYYSQIVNDFQKGDIAEGYSVSREKKESFPLTVTSAQKNPTAFYLCASSQTGLAGLAEQYFGPGTRLTVT.

This clone occurred a few times. J is TRBJ1-1 and V is TRBV28; no reliable D call. CDR1 is MDHEN, CDR2 SYDVKM, per germline. V was clipped by 6 bases and J by 3 bases, with 11 bases between them. This CDR3 contains 13 residues. Written as DNA, the CDR3 is TGTGCCAGCAGCCGAAATTGGGACACTGAAGCTTTCTTT. Translated, it gives CASSRNWDTEAFF. Full variable domain (missing parts from reference TRBV28 and TRBJ1-1): DVKVTQSSRYLVKRTGEKVFLECVQDMDHENMFWYRQDPGLGLRLIYFSYDVKMKEKGDIPEGYSVSREKKERFSLILESASTNQTSMYLCASSRNWDTEAFFGQGTRLTVV.

The genes are TRBV5-1 and TRBJ2-1, with unresolved D. Trimming took off 5 bases at V and 0 bases at J, with 18 bases between the two ends. CDR1 is SGHRS, CDR2 YFSETQ, per germline. The CDR3 spans 17 residues. CDR3 amino acids: CASSSGWGSSSYNEQFF. CDR3 bases: TGCGCCAGCAGTTCCGGTTGGGGTAGCAGCTCCTACAATGAGCAGTTCTTC.

The genes are TRBV29-1 and TRBJ1-2; D gene unclear. CDR3 length: 13 residues. Germline V CDR1 and CDR2: SQVTM, ANQGSEA. Trimming pared 3 bases from V and 3 bases from J, leaving 11 bases between. The CDR3 region is CSVDANPHYGYTF. CDR3 bases: TGCAGCGTTGATGCCAACCCCCACTATGGCTACACCTTC. The whole variable domain, remainder taken from reference TRBV29-1 and TRBJ1-2, is SAVISQKPSRDICQRGTSLTIQCQVDSQVTMMFWYRQQPGQSLTLIATANQGSEATYESGFVIDKFPISRPNLTFSTLTVSNMSPEDSSIYLCSVDANPHYGYTFGSGTRLTVV.

The gene calls are TRBV9 and TRBJ1-5, with TRBD1 identical over 7 bases. V shed 2 bases, J shed 4 bases, and the junction held 3 bases outside the gene matches. Germline CDR1 SGDLS, CDR2 YYNGEE. This CDR3 has 14 residues. The CDR3 loop reads CASSVTGVNQPQHF. Here the CDR3 DNA reads TGTGCCAGCAGCGTCACAGGGGTGAATCAGCCCCAGCATTTT.

The chain is built from TRBV7-8 and TRBJ2-7; 8 bases match TRBD2. The CDR3 consists of 14 residues. Germline trimming cut 5 bases from V and 2 bases from J; bases unmatched to any gene: 5. Germline V gives CDR1 SGHVS, CDR2 FQNEAQ. The CDR3 bases are TGTGCCAGCAGCCCCTTAGCGGGAACCTACGAGCAGTACTTC. This translates into CASSPLAGTYEQYF.

This chain uses TRBV5-4 with TRBJ1-1, with 12 bases matching TRBD1. This CDR3 is 16 amino acids long. Germline V gene sequence: CDR1 SGHNT, CDR2 YYREEE (reference sequence). The J segment lost 4 bases and the V segment lost 4 bases, leaving 8 bases of the junction unmatched. This CDR3 is CASSTGTGGVGTEAFF. The CDR3, as DNA: TGTGCCAGCAGCACCGGGACAGGGGGCGTGGGCACTGAAGCTTTCTTT.

This chain links TRBV27 with TRBJ2-2, with D tentatively TRBD1 (5 bases). Trimming pared 10 bases from V and 3 bases from J, leaving 18 bases between. This CDR3 spans 15 amino acids. The germline CDR1 and CDR2 sequences are MNHEY and SMNVEV (reference sequence). The CDR3 DNA reads as TGTGCCACCGCAGCCCCCGGACAAGACACCGGGGAGCTGTTTTTT. Protein sequence: CATAAPGQDTGELFF.

The chain couples TRBV28 to TRBJ2-2; 8 bases agree with TRBD1. The CDR3 runs 15 residues. The germline V gene encodes CDR1 MDHEN and CDR2 SYDVKM. V trimming: 5 bases; J trimming: 7 bases; junction bases outside the gene matches: 9. CDR3 coding DNA: TGTGCCAGCAGTGAACACCGGACAGGGAACGGGGAGCTGTTTTTT. This gives the protein CASSEHRTGNGELFF.

This chain joins TRBV1 and TRBJ2-2. TRBV1 is annotated as a pseudogene. The CDR3 is made up of 13 amino acids. CDR3 region: CTSSQEGTGELFF. The CDR3 DNA sequence: TGCACCAGCAGCCAGGAAGGCACCGGGGAGCTGTTTTTT.

This clone appeared a single time. The genes are TRBV4-2 and TRBJ2-7; possible D gene TRBD2, 6 bases. Trimming pared 0 bases from V and 2 bases from J, leaving 11 bases between. The CDR3 length is 15 residues. Germline-derived CDR1 and CDR2 are LGHNA and YNFKEQ. The CDR3, as DNA: TGTGCCAGCAGCCAAGAAAAGCGGGTAACCTACGAGCAGTACTTC. Its protein product is CASSQEKRVTYEQYF.

With regard to this clone: The same CDR3 can be traced to other DNA sequences in this sample. CDR3 DNA sequence: TGTGCCAGTAGGAGGGATTCCTACAATGAGCAGTTCTTC. Amino acid sequence: CASRRDSYNEQFF. The V and J genes are TRBV19 and TRBJ2-1; perhaps TRBD2 as D (5 bases). From germline, CDR1 is LNHDA and CDR2 SQIVND (reference sequence). V was clipped by 6 bases and J by 1 base, with 7 bases between them. This CDR3 is 13 amino acids long.

Notes on this clone: Other DNA sequences from this sample encode an identical CDR3 as well. This CDR3 reads CASSLDRAFSYEQYF. CDR3 nucleotide sequence: TGTGCCAGCAGCTTGGATCGGGCCTTCTCCTACGAGCAGTACTTC. The chain recombines TRBV5-5 with TRBJ2-7, with D uncertain. The CDR3 spans 15 residues. Trimming left V 0 bases short and J 0 bases short, with 10 bases between. CDR1 and CDR2 (germline): SGHKS, YYEKEE (reference sequence).

J is TRBJ1-1 and V is TRBV29-1; D possibly corresponds to TRBD1 (6 bases). CDR3 length equals 15 residues. Germline V lookup: CDR1 SQVTM, CDR2 ANQGSEA. Trimming took off 4 bases at V and 3 bases at J, with 18 bases between the two ends. The CDR3 loop is CSVVLDSGLYTEAFF. DNA for the CDR3: TGCAGCGTTGTTTTGGACAGTGGACTTTACACTGAAGCTTTCTTT.

This rearrangement joins TRBV11-3 to TRBJ2-1; D is unresolved. CDR1 and CDR2 from the germline V gene are SGHNT and YENEEA. V lost 4 bases to trimming and J lost 5 bases, with 9 bases between them. CDR3 length equals 13 residues. The CDR3 coding sequence is TGTGCCAGCAGCTCCGACCCTAACAATGAGCAGTTCTTC. Its protein is CASSSDPNNEQFF.

The J gene is TRBJ2-7, the V gene TRBV7-8; D unresolved. The CDR3 runs to 13 residues. V was shortened by 1 base and J by 5 bases, with 9 bases between the two germline ends. Germline-derived CDR1 and CDR2 are SGHVS and FQNEAQ. CDR3 loop: CASSLVESHEQYF. The CDR3 coding sequence is TGTGCCAGCAGCTTAGTGGAGTCCCACGAGCAGTACTTC.

The chain links TRBV27 to TRBJ2-1; the match to TRBD2 covers 11 bases. Germline loops: CDR1 MNHEY, CDR2 SMNVEV (reference sequence). This CDR3 has 16 residues. Trimming at V came to 3 bases and at J to 1 base, leaving 2 bases not matched to a gene. For the CDR3, the DNA is TGTGCCAGCAGTTTCGGGACTAGCGGTTCCTACAATGAGCAGTTCTTC. It is translated as CASSFGTSGSYNEQFF.

The V and J genes are TRBV6-5 and TRBJ1-5, with D unresolved. Trimming pared 4 bases from V and 1 base from J, leaving 11 bases between. Germline loops: CDR1 MNHEY, CDR2 SVGAGI. The CDR3 has 15 amino acids. DNA of the CDR3: TGTGCCAGCAGTTCGGGGTTTGAAAGCAATCAGCCCCAGCATTTT. It codes for CASSSGFESNQPQHF.

The gene calls are TRBV27 and TRBJ1-5, with 8 bases aligning to TRBD1. Germline V gene sequence: CDR1 MNHEY, CDR2 SMNVEV (reference sequence). Losses at the gene ends were 5 bases for V and 7 bases for J; bases not matched to a gene: 7. The CDR3 covers 14 residues. CDR3: CASSVRGLGQPQHF. CDR3 in DNA: TGTGCCAGCAGTGTCAGGGGGCTGGGACAGCCCCAGCATTTT.